The T cell receptor beta chain under discussion was sequenced for a study of shared clonotypes between healthy human individuals. The germline V gene has CDR1 SGHRS and CDR2 YFSETQ. Trimming stripped 5 bases from V and 1 base from J, with 16 bases between. This CDR3 is 16 amino acids long. Assay used: immunoSEQ multiplex PCR; TCRdb lists only in-frame clones, some missing. Of fewer than 3 million clones listed, less than 95% were seen once; the top ten hold approximately 0.4%. This chain joins TRBV5-1 and TRBJ2-1; either TRBD1 or TRBD2 may fit D (6 bases each). The sequencing sample was made of naive CD4+ T cells from PBMCs. Stated subset: CD45RA+ positively selected. This TCR came from a man aged 18 to 29 in good health. Some clones in this sample may be carry-over from other donors' samples. In DNA form, the CDR3 reads TGCGCCAGCAGTCCACCCGGGGGCATGTCCTACAATGAGCAGTTCTTC. It is translated as CASSPPGGMSYNEQFF. The entire variable domain, with the rest obtained from reference TRBV5-1 and TRBJ2-1, is as follows: KAGVTQTPRYLIKTRGQQVTLSCSPISGHRSVSWYQQTPGQGLQFLFEYFSETQRNKGNFPGRFSGRQFSNSRSEMNVSTLELGDSALYLCASSPPGGMSYNEQFFGPGTRLTVL.